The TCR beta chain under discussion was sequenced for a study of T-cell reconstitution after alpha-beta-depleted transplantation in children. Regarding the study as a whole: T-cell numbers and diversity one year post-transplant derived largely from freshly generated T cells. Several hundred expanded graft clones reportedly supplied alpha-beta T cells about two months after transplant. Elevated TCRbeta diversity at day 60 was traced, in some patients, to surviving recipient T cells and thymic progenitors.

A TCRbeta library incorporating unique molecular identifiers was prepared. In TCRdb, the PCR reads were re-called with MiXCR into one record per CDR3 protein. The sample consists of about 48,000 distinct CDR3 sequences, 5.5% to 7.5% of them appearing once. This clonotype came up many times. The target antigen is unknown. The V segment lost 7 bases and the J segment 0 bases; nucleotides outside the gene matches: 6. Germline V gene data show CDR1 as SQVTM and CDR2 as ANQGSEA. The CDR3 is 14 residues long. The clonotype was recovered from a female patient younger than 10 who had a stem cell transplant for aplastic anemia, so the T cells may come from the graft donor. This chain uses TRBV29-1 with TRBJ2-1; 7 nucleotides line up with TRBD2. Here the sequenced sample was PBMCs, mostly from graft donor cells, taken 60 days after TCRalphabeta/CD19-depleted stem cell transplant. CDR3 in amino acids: CSGGGGSSYNEQFF. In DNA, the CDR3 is TGCAGCGGTGGGGGGGGTAGCTCCTACAATGAGCAGTTCTTC.